Listed below are T cell receptor beta chains from one sample, sequenced in a study of CD8 T cells in Susac syndrome. TCRdb passed the immunoSEQ multiplex PCR reads through MiXCR, listing each CDR3 protein once. Among about 120,000 distinct CDR3 sequences listed, 80% to 95% were seen once. Sequenced input: CD4+ T cells from PBMCs. The receptor set was obtained from a human donor in good health. CDR3s include the opening cysteine and the closing phenylalanine or tryptophan. Each record gives: D gene, clone size, J gene, V gene, CDR3 protein, CDR3 DNA. A D gene is named only where the DNA matches it firmly. Part of the rows lack a size; the others show once, few, many or a class for expanded clones.

. | . | TRBJ1-2 | TRBV29-1 | CSVVRFIGADGYTF | TGCAGCGTTGTTAGATTCATTGGGGCCGATGGCTACACCTTC
. | . | TRBJ2-5 | TRBV18 | CASSTRGHPFAETQYF | TGTGCCAGCTCAACCCGGGGCCACCCCTTCGCAGAGACCCAGTACTTC
TRBD2 | . | TRBJ2-2 | TRBV5-4 | CASSFGGTGELFF | TGTGCCAGCAGCTTCGGGGGGACCGGGGAGCTGTTTTTT
. | . | TRBJ2-7 | TRBV29-1 | CSAVGGVDYEQYF | TGCAGCGCCGTAGGAGGGGTGGACTACGAGCAGTACTTC
. | . | TRBJ1-1 | TRBV20-1 | CSARNTGWAGTEAFF | TGCAGTGCTAGAAATACCGGATGGGCAGGCACTGAAGCTTTCTTT
TRBD1 | . | TRBJ1-2 | TRBV12-3/TRBV12-4 | CASSSTGAPSGYTF | TGTGCCAGCAGTTCGACAGGGGCCCCTAGTGGCTACACCTTC
. | . | TRBJ2-7 | TRBV20-1 | CSARDKGLWEQYF | TGCAGTGCTAGAGATAAGGGACTTTGGGAGCAGTACTTC
. | . | TRBJ2-2 | TRBV29-1 | CSVAGGRGSAGELFF | TGCAGCGTTGCCGGCGGCAGGGGATCGGCCGGGGAGCTGTTTTTT
. | . | TRBJ2-2 | TRBV19 | CASSISVGELFF | TGTGCCAGTAGTATTTCTGTCGGGGAGCTGTTTTTT
TRBD2 | . | TRBJ2-1 | TRBV6-6 | CASSQTTSGRSHEQFF | TGTGCCAGCAGCCAAACGACTAGCGGGAGATCCCATGAGCAGTTCTTC
. | . | TRBJ1-1 | TRBV12-5 | CASGLVRREAFF | TGTGCTAGTGGTTTGGTACGGCGTGAAGCTTTCTTT
. | . | TRBJ2-3 | TRBV9 | CASSVVDGGPLDTQYF | TGTGCCAGCAGCGTAGTGGACGGGGGCCCGCTGGATACGCAGTATTTT
. | . | TRBJ2-3 | TRBV5-1 | CASTGNGDPSTDTQYF | TGCGCCAGCACTGGGAACGGGGACCCTAGCACAGATACGCAGTATTTT
. | . | TRBJ1-5 | TRBV14 | CASTSGGRQPQHF | TGTGCCAGCACCTCTGGAGGAAGGCAGCCCCAGCATTTT
. | . | TRBJ2-1 | TRBV30 | CAWSRRRGYNEQFF | TGTGCCTGGAGTAGGAGGAGGGGTTACAATGAGCAGTTCTTC
. | . | TRBJ1-5 | TRBV5-8 | CASSYNVGGNQPQHF | TGTGCCAGCAGCTACAACGTCGGGGGCAATCAGCCCCAGCATTTT
. | . | TRBJ2-7 | TRBV3-1 | CASSQAPSSAYEQYF | TGTGCCAGCAGCCAAGCCCCCAGTAGCGCCTACGAGCAGTACTTC
TRBD2 | . | TRBJ2-5 | TRBV3-1 | CASSQGGTSGFQETQYF | TGTGCCAGCAGCCAAGGAGGGACTAGCGGTTTTCAAGAGACCCAGTACTTC
. | . | TRBJ2-6 | TRBV4-3 | CASSQDGQGNVLTF | TGCGCCAGCAGCCAAGATGGCCAGGGGAACGTCCTGACTTTC
TRBD1 | . | TRBJ2-5 | TRBV19 | CASSMWTGHEETQYF | TGTGCCAGTAGTATGTGGACAGGGCATGAAGAGACCCAGTACTTC
. | . | TRBJ2-1 | TRBV6-2/TRBV6-3 | CASSLFRIQNNEQFF | TGTGCCAGCAGTCTCTTCCGGATCCAGAACAATGAGCAGTTCTTC
TRBD1 | . | TRBJ1-2 | TRBV12-3/TRBV12-4 | CASSRGQERSGFTF | TGTGCCAGCAGTAGAGGACAGGAGCGAAGTGGCTTCACCTTC
. | once | TRBJ2-2 | TRBV9 | CASSVGGFNTGELFF | TGTGCCAGCAGCGTAGGGGGGTTTAACACCGGGGAGCTGTTTTTT
. | . | TRBJ1-4 | TRBV18 | CASSLDRNEKLFF | TGTGCCAGCTCACTGGACCGGAATGAAAAACTGTTTTTT
. | . | TRBJ2-1 | TRBV20-1 | CSASHRDSSYNEQFF | TGCAGTGCGTCCCACAGGGATTCGTCCTACAATGAGCAGTTCTTC
. | . | TRBJ1-1 | TRBV7-2 | CASSNRPGGGANTEAFF | TGTGCCAGCAGCAACCGACCCGGTGGGGGGGCGAACACTGAAGCTTTCTTT
. | . | TRBJ2-5 | TRBV20-1 | CSVSPPGGRSETQYF | TGCAGTGTTTCCCCTCCGGGGGGCCGGTCAGAGACCCAGTACTTC
. | . | TRBJ1-2 | TRBV6-5 | CASSYFGRTGSPNYGYTF | TGTGCCAGCAGTTACTTTGGAAGGACCGGCAGTCCTAACTATGGCTACACCTTC
. | . | TRBJ1-3 | TRBV7-9 | CASSLDGSSGNTIYF | TGTGCCAGCAGCTTAGACGGATCCTCTGGAAACACCATATATTTT
. | . | TRBJ1-1 | TRBV5-1 | CASSLDSATNTEAFF | TGCGCCAGCAGCCTTGACTCTGCGACGAACACTGAAGCTTTCTTT
. | . | TRBJ1-5 | TRBV7-2 | CASSLGSPQPQHF | TGTGCCAGCAGCTTAGGAAGTCCGCAGCCCCAGCATTTT
. | . | TRBJ2-7 | TRBV20-1 | CSARDLRGRSSYEQYF | TGCAGTGCTAGAGATCTCAGAGGCAGGAGCTCCTACGAGCAGTACTTC
TRBD1 | . | TRBJ2-7 | TRBV6-2/TRBV6-3 | CASSTTGGRLPYEQYF | TGTGCCAGCAGTACAACAGGGGGTCGGCTTCCCTACGAGCAGTACTTC
TRBD1 | . | TRBJ2-2 | TRBV29-1 | CSVGQGANTGELFF | TGCAGCGTTGGTCAGGGGGCAAACACCGGGGAGCTGTTTTTT
TRBD2 | once | TRBJ2-1 | TRBV5-5 | CASSGTSGYNEQFF | TGTGCCAGCAGCGGGACTAGCGGTTACAATGAGCAGTTCTTC
. | . | TRBJ2-3 | TRBV20-1 | CSARKSENTDTQYF | TGCAGTGCTAGAAAGAGCGAGAACACAGATACGCAGTATTTT
. | . | TRBJ2-4 | TRBV3-1 | CASSQGGIAKNIQYF | TGTGCCAGCAGCCAAGGAGGGATAGCCAAAAACATTCAGTACTTC
. | few | TRBJ2-7 | TRBV7-9 | CASSRPRDGLSYEQYF | TGTGCCAGCAGCCGACCTCGGGACGGCCTCTCCTACGAGCAGTACTTC
. | . | TRBJ1-3 | TRBV6-2/TRBV6-3 | CASSRASLSGNTIYF | TGTGCCAGCAGCCGGGCCTCCCTCTCTGGAAACACCATATATTTT
. | . | TRBJ1-3 | TRBV25-1 | CASGQHSGNTIYF | TGTGCCAGCGGACAGCACTCTGGAAACACCATATATTTT
. | . | TRBJ2-7 | TRBV20-1 | CSARGPGRYEQYF | TGCAGTGCTAGAGGCCCAGGCCGATACGAGCAGTACTTC
. | . | TRBJ1-1 | TRBV7-9 | CASSLEAGAFF | TGTGCCAGCAGCTTAGAAGCCGGAGCTTTCTTT
. | . | TRBJ1-1 | TRBV5-1 | CASSLATRRDTEAFF | TGCGCCAGCAGCTTGGCAACCCGGCGCGACACTGAAGCTTTCTTT
. | . | TRBJ2-5 | TRBV11-2 | CASSLSRGASIRAQYF | TGTGCCAGCAGCTTAAGTCGAGGGGCCAGTATCAGGGCCCAGTACTTC